This T cell receptor (beta chain) comes out of a study of T cells in Graves' hyperthyroidism and ophthalmopathy. Study at large: Any treatment followed the collection of peripheral blood at initial diagnosis. Study conclusions and caveats: Most thyroid-expanded clonotypes above 0.001 were also found in blood. The model identified upcoming ophthalmopathy a median roughly 6 months ahead of onset.

Researchers took RNA transcripts and amplified the TCR beta CDR3 regions from them. The TCR CDR3 first-round RT-PCR relied on the HTBI primer set. TCRdb recomputed calls from the multiplex PCR reads with MiXCR, one row per CDR3 protein. The sample comprises approximately 400,000 distinct CDR3 sequences, about 14% of which are singletons, and around 19% rests with the top ten. This clonotype was picked up many times. The antigen remains unidentified. Germline lookup yields CDR1 SNHLY and CDR2 FYNNEI. This CDR3 spans 16 amino acids. V was clipped by 1 base and J by 2 bases, with 15 bases between them. Clinical symptoms, serum thyroxine and TRAb, thyroid ultrasound and orbital computed tomography were used for the diagnoses.

This TCR derives from a woman younger than 45 with Graves' ophthalmopathy. J is TRBJ2-7 and V is TRBV2, with D perhaps matching TRBD1 or TRBD2 (7 bases each). Source material: blood. The CDR3 DNA reads TGTGCCAGCAGTGAAGTGGGGGGGACAGTCACCTACGAGCAGTACTTC. Translated, it gives CASSEVGGTVTYEQYF.